This entry concerns a single T cell receptor (beta chain). Its target is not known. This entry is derived from a study of OX40 agonist ivuxolimab in advanced cancers. Across the study: Patient treatment consisted of intravenous ivuxolimab administration every 2 weeks at 0.01 to 10 mg/kg. Overall study results and limits: In CD8+ T cells, expanded clones were on average more numerous than in CD4+. Certain nonresponding patients likewise had low normalized T-cell clonal expansion. Clones of CD4+ and CD8+ blood T cells grew by week 6 at doses of 0.1 to 3.0 mg/kg.

Trimming cost V 5 bases and J 4 bases, with 17 bases left between them. This CDR3 has 15 residues. Germline CDR1 LNHNV, CDR2 YYDKDF (reference sequence). Method: immunoSEQ multiplex PCR; TCRdb's copy keeps in-frame clones and lacks some. Here the sample spans around 53,000 clones, roughly 90% being singletons. Specimen: CD4+ or CD8+ T cells sorted from blood, collected in a trial of the OX40 agonist ivuxolimab. The chain couples TRBV15 to TRBJ1-1; possible D gene TRBD1, 6 bases. The clonotype was recovered from an adult with an advanced solid tumor such as melanoma, head and neck, liver or kidney cancer. The CDR3 spells CATSSRTRGGTEAFF. In DNA form, the CDR3 reads TGTGCCACCAGCTCCCGTACCAGGGGAGGCACTGAAGCTTTCTTT.